The 8 T cell receptor beta chains in this list originate from one sample, sequenced in a study of T cells in narcolepsy (dated by TCRdb to 2016 to 2019). The method was the immunoSEQ multiplex PCR assay. What TCRdb holds here is the immuneACCESS table cut down to in-frame rearrangements. Part of the clones is not present; checked against another copy, under half of the missing clones reflect an unresolved V gene, and the others are unexplained. In this sample the table shows tens of thousands of clones, 92% of which occur a single time. The top ten clones comprise approximately 1% of the sample. Specimen: CD45RA- memory CD4+ T cells from PBMCs. The cell subset or site label here, explained by the study, means: memory T cells sorted ex vivo from peripheral blood. The receptor source for this set is a human donor with narcolepsy.

V gene TRBV21-1 combines with J gene TRBJ2-7; the DNA was not compared with TRBD1, the D call given in the table. TRBV21-1 is assigned pseudogene status. This CDR3 has 15 residues. CDR3 in amino acids: CASSQDREHSYEQYF. In DNA, the CDR3 is TGTGCCAGCAGCCAAGACAGGGAACACTCCTACGAGCAGTACTTC.

This chain joins TRBV4-3 and TRBJ2-7, with D perhaps being TRBD1 or TRBD2 (6 bases each). The V end was cut by 5 bases, the J end by 0 bases, with 11 bases between. CDR3 size: 14 residues. CDR1 LGHNA and CDR2 YSLEER come from the germline V gene. The DNA for the CDR3 is TGCGCCAGCAGCAAGGGGGAGGACTCCTACGAGCAGTACTTC. Its protein is CASSKGEDSYEQYF.

This chain connects TRBV4-2 to TRBJ2-1, with D possibly matching TRBD1 (5 bases). The germline V and J ends were trimmed by 0 bases and 9 bases, with 15 bases remaining between them. The germline gives CDR1 LGHNA, CDR2 YNFKEQ. The CDR3 is 15 amino acids. In DNA form, the CDR3 reads TGTGCCAGCAGCCAAGATAATGGGCAGGGTACTGAGCAGTTCTTC. Its translation is CASSQDNGQGTEQFF.

This chain joins TRBV7-2 and TRBJ2-7; 14 bases map to TRBD2. The V and J ends lost 3 bases and 9 bases, in that order; junction bases with no gene match: 16. This CDR3 contains 18 residues. Germline-derived CDR1 and CDR2 are SGHTA and FQGNSA. The CDR3 loop is CASSFLGLAGGSRSRQYF. CDR3 in DNA: TGTGCCAGCAGCTTCCTCGGACTAGCGGGAGGAAGTAGGTCTAGGCAGTACTTC.

The V and J genes are TRBV5-4 and TRBJ1-1; perhaps TRBD1 as D (6 bases). Germline V gene sequence: CDR1 SGHNT, CDR2 YYREEE (reference sequence). V lost 0 bases and J 5 bases, leaving 14 bases between the germline ends. This CDR3 is 15 amino acids long. The CDR3 nucleotides read TGTGCCAGCAGCTTGGGGGGGCCAGGAATGACTGAAGCTTTCTTT. Residues: CASSLGGPGMTEAFF.

J is TRBJ2-1 and V is TRBV10-3; D unclear. V was shortened by 7 bases and J by 8 bases, with 15 bases between the two germline ends. The germline V gene encodes CDR1 ENHRY and CDR2 SYGVKD. This CDR3 has 13 amino acids. The CDR3 coding sequence is TGTGCCATCAAGGCAACCAGGACCCATGAGCAGTTCTTC. Encoded protein: CAIKATRTHEQFF.

The chain combines TRBV19 with TRBJ1-4; TRBD1 might be the D (6 bases). The germline gives CDR1 LNHDA, CDR2 SQIVND (reference sequence). This CDR3 comprises 14 residues. The germline V and J ends were trimmed by 4 bases and 8 bases, with 14 bases remaining between them. The CDR3 is CASSTRTAGEKLFF. In nucleotides, the CDR3 is TGTGCCAGTAGTACTCGGACAGCAGGAGAAAAACTGTTTTTT. The full variable domain, in which reference TRBV19 and TRBJ1-4 provide the parts outside the CDR3, is DGGITQSPKYLFRKEGQNVTLSCEQNLNHDAMYWYRQDPGQGLRLIYYSQIVNDFQKGDIAEGYSVSREKKESFPLTVTSAQKNPTAFYLCASSTRTAGEKLFFGSGTQLSVL.

This clone appeared a single time. The chain links TRBV6-1 to TRBJ1-1, with 8 nucleotides matching TRBD1. Trimming removed 3 bases from V and 8 bases from J; junction bases left unmatched: 2. This CDR3 spans 12 amino acids. The V gene's germline CDR1 is MNHNS and CDR2 SASEGT. CDR3 in amino acids: CASSDYRGEAFF. The CDR3, as DNA: TGTGCCAGCAGTGATTACAGGGGGGAAGCTTTCTTT.